Sequencing of this TCR beta chain was carried out in a study of spatial heterogeneity in lung cancer. On the study more broadly: Researchers sequenced follow-up PBMC samples if they had them, and these came a median of roughly 24 months after resection. The mean occurrence of each unique TCR and UMI combination in raw reads exceeded 9.5.

Germline CDR1 ENHRY, CDR2 SYGVKD. Trimming at V came to 2 bases and at J to 4 bases, leaving 6 bases not matched to a gene. The CDR3 spans 15 residues. Time point reported: blood at routine non-recurrence follow-up after resection. Frozen PBMC, nontumor lung or tumor provided whole RNA, which was sequenced unsorted. As for this clonotype: Possible read error: a much larger clone is one base away.

Unique molecular identifiers tagged every individual TCR cDNA molecule. MiXCR was run by TCRdb on the 5' RACE reads, yielding one entry per CDR3 protein. The top ten clones hold just over 20% of a sample with approximately 93,000 distinct CDR3 sequences, approximately 19% of them seen once. The gene calls are TRBV10-3 and TRBJ2-3, with 7 bases matching TRBD1. The receptor was isolated from a male donor with early-stage non-small cell lung cancer. Sequencing used PBMCs, obtained at follow-up. CDR3 sequence: CAISETGQRSDTQYF. DNA of the CDR3: TGTGCCATCAGTGAGACGGGACAGCGCTCAGATACGCAGTATTTT.